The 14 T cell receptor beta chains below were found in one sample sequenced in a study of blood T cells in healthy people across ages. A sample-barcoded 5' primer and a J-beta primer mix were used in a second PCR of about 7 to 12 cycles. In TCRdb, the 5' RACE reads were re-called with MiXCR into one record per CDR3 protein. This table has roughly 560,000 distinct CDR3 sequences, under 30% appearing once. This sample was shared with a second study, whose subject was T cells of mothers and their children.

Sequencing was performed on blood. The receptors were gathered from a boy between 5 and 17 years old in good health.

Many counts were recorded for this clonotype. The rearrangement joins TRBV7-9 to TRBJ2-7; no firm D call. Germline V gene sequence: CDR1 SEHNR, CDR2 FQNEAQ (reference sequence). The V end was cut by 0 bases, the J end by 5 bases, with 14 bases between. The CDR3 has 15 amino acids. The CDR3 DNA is TGTGCCAGCAGCTTAGCGAACGTGGCGAGCGACGAGCAGTACTTC. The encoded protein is CASSLANVASDEQYF. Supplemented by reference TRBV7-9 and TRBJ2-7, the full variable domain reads DTGVSQNPRHKITKRGQNVTFRCDPISEHNRLYWYRQTLGQGPEFLTYFQNEAQLEKSRLLSDRFSAERPKGSFSTLEIQRTEQGDSAMYLCASSLANVASDEQYFGPGTRLTVT.

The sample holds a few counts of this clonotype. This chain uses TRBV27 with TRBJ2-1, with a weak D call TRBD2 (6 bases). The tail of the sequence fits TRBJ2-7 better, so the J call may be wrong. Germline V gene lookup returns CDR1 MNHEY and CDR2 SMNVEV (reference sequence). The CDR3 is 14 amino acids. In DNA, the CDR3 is TGTGCCAGCAGTTTAGTCAGGGAGGCCTACGAGCAGTACTTC. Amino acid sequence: CASSLVREAYEQYF.

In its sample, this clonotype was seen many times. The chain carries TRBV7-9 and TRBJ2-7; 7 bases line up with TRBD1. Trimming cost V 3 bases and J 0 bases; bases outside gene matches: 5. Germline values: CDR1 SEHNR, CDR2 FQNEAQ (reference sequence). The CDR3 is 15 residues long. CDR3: CASSLRTGSSYEQYF. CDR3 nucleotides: TGTGCCAGCAGCTTGCGGACAGGAAGCTCCTACGAGCAGTACTTC.

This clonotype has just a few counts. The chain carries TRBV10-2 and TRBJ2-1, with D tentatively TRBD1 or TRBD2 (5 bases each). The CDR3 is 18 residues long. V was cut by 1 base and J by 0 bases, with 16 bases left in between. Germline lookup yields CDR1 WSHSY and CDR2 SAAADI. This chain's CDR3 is CASSEFFRWGSSYNEQFF. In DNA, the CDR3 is TGCGCCAGCAGTGAGTTTTTCCGATGGGGGAGCTCCTACAATGAGCAGTTCTTC.

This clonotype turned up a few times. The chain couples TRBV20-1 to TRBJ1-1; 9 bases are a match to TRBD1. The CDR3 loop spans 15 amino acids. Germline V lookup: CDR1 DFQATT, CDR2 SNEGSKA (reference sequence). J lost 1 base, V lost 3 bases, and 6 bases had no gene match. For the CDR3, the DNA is TGCAGTGCTAGGGAACAGGGGGCTAGGAACACTGAAGCTTTCTTT. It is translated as CSAREQGARNTEAFF.

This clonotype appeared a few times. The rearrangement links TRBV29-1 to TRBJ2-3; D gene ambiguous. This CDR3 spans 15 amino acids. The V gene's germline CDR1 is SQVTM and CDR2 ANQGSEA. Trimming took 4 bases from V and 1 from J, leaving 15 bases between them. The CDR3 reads CSVAQLVRRTDTQYF. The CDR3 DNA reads TGCAGCGTTGCCCAACTCGTACGTCGCACAGATACGCAGTATTTT.

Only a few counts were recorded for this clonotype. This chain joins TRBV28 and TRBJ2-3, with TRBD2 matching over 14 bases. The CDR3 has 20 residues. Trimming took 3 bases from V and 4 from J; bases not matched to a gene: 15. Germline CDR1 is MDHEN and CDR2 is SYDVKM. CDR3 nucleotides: TGTGCCAGCAGTTTTCTAACACTTGGACTAGCGGGAGGAGCCCCAGATACGCAGTATTTT. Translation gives CASSFLTLGLAGGAPDTQYF.

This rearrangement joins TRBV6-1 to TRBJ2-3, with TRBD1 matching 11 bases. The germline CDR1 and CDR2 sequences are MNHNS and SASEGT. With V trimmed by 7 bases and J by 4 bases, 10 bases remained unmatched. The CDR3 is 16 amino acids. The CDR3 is CASNESPGQGADTQYF. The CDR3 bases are TGTGCCAGCAATGAGAGCCCGGGACAGGGGGCAGATACGCAGTATTTT.

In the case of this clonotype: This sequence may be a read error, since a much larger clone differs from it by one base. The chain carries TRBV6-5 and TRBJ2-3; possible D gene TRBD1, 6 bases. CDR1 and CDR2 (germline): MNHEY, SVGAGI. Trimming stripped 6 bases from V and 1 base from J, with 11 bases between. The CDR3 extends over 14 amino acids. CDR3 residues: CASRPPGGTDTQYF. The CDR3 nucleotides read TGTGCCAGCAGACCCCCAGGGGGCACAGATACGCAGTATTTT.

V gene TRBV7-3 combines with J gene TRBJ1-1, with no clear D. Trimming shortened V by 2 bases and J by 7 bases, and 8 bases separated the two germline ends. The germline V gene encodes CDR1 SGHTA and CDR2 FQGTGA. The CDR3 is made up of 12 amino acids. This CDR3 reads CASSLGVGEAFF. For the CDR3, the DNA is TGTGCCAGCAGCTTAGGGGTTGGTGAAGCTTTCTTT. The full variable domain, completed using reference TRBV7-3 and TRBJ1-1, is GAGVSQTPSNKVTEKGKYVELRCDPISGHTALYWYRQSLGQGPEFLIYFQGTGAADDSGLPNDRFFAVRPEGSVSTLKIQRTERGDSAVYLCASSLGVGEAFFGQGTRLTVV.

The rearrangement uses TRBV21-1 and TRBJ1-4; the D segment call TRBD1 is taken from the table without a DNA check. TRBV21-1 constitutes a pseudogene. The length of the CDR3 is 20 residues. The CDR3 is CASSKDSQQGTNSTNEKLFF. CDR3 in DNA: TGTGCCAGCAGCAAAGACTCCCAACAGGGGACAAACTCAACTAATGAAAAACTGTTTTTT.

This CDR3 reads CASSQGYRAGVRNEQFF. The DNA of the CDR3 is TGTGCCAGCAGCCAAGGCTATCGCGCGGGAGTTAGGAATGAGCAGTTCTTC. The rearrangement joins TRBV14 to TRBJ2-1, with 7 nucleotides matching TRBD2. This CDR3 region has 17 residues. V lost 1 base and J lost 7; bases outside the gene matches: 13. Germline assignment: CDR1 SGHDN and CDR2 FVKESK.

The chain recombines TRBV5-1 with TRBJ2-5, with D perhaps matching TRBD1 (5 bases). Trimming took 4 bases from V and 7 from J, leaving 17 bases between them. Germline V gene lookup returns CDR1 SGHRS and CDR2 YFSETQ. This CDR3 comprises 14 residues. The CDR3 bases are TGCGCCAGCAGCCTGCGGCAGGGTCTTGGGACCCAGTACTTC. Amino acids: CASSLRQGLGTQYF.

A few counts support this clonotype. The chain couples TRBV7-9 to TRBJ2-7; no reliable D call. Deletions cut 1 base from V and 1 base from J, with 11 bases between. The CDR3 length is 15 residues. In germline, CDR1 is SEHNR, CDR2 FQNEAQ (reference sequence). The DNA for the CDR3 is TGTGCCAGCAGCTTAGTTTCTTCGCGGTCCTACGAGCAGTACTTC. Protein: CASSLVSSRSYEQYF. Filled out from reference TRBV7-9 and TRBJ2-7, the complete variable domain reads DTGVSQNPRHKITKRGQNVTFRCDPISEHNRLYWYRQTLGQGPEFLTYFQNEAQLEKSRLLSDRFSAERPKGSFSTLEIQRTEQGDSAMYLCASSLVSSRSYEQYFGPGTRLTVT.